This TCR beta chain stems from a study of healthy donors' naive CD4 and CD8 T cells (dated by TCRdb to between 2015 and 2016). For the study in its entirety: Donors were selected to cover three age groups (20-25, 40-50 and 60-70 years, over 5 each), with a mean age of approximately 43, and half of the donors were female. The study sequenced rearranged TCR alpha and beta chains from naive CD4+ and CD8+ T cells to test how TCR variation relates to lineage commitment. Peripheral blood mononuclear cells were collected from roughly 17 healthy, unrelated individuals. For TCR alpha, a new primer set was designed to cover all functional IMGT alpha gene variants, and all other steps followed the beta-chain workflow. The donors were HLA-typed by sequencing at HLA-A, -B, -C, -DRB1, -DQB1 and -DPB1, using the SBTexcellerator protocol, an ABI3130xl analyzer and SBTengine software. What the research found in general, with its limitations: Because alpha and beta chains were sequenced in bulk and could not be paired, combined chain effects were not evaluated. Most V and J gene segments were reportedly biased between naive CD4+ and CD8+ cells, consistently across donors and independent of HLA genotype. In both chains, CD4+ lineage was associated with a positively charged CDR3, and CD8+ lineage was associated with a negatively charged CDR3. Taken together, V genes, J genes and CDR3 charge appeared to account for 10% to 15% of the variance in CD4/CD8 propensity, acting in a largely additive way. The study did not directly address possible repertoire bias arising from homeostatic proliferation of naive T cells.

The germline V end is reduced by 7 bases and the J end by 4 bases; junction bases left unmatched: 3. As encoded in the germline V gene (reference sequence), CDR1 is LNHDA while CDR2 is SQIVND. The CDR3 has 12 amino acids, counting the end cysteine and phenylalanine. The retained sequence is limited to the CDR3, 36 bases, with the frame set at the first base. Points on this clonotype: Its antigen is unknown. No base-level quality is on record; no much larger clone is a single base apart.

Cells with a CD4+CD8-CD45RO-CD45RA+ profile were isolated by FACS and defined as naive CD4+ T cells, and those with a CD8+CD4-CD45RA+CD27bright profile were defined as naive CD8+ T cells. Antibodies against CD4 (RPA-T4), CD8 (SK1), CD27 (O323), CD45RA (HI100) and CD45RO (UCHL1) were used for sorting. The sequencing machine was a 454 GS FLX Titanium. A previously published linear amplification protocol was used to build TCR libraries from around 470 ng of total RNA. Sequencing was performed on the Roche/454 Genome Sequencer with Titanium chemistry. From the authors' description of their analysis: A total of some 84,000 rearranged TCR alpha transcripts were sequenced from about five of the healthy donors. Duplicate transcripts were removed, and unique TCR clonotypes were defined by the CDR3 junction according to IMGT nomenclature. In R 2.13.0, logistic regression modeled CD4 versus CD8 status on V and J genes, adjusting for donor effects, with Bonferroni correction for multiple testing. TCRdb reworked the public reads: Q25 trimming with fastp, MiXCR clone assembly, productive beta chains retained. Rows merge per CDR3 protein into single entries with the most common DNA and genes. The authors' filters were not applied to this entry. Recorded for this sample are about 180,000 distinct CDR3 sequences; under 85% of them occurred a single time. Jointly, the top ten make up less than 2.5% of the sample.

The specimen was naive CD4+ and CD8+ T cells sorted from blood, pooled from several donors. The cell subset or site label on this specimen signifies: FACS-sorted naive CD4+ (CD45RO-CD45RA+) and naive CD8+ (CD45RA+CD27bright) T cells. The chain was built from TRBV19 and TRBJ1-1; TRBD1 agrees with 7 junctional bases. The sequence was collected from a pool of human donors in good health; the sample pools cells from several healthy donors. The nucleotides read TGTGCCAGTAAGGCAGGGGGCACTGAAGCTTTCTTT. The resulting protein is CASKAGGTEAFF.